This T cell receptor beta chain emerged from a study of T-cell reconstitution after alpha-beta-depleted transplantation in children. General study findings and limits: From newly produced T cells came most of the T-cell counts and diversity one year after transplant. It was surviving recipient T cells and thymic progenitors that gave some patients high TCRbeta diversity at day 60. After transplant, at about two months, alpha-beta T cells were reportedly derived from several hundred expanded graft clones.

This clonotype showed up many times. Its antigen remains unknown. Germline V lookup: CDR1 SQVTM, CDR2 ANQGSEA. The CDR3 consists of 12 residues. V lost 5 bases, J lost 1 base, and 7 bases lay in between. The library targeted TCRbeta and was prepared with unique molecular identifiers. MiXCR, applied by TCRdb to the PCR reads, yields one record per CDR3 protein. The repertoire holds 500,000 to 650,000 distinct CDR3 sequences, with over 9.5% as singletons. This chain joins TRBV29-1 and TRBJ2-3; D gene ambiguous. The receptor was derived from a female patient between 2 and 15 years old who had a stem cell transplant for aplastic anemia, so the T cells may come from the graft donor. The starting material was PBMCs, mostly from graft donor cells, obtained 180 days after TCRalphabeta/CD19-depleted stem cell transplant. As DNA, the CDR3 is TGCAGCGTTAAAGCTGGCACAGATACGCAGTATTTT. Translated: CSVKAGTDTQYF.